These 5 T cell receptor beta chains originate from one sample sequenced in a study of T cell repertoires in cytomegalovirus infection. TCRdb reprocessed the reads with MiXCR, giving one entry per CDR3 protein. The sample lists roughly 920,000 distinct CDR3 sequences; more than 25% were seen once. For these TCRs, the target antigens are not known. This sample comprised cultured CD8+ T cells from PBMCs, obtained from culture after CMV antigen stimulation. The receptors were sampled from a human donor in good health (CMV status not recorded). Some clones in this sample may be carry-over from other donors' samples.

The rearrangement joins TRBV6-5 to TRBJ2-7, with 7 nucleotides matching TRBD1. V lost 0 bases to trimming and J lost 1 base; unmatched junction nucleotides: 3. The CDR3 contains 15 residues. Germline V gene lookup returns CDR1 MNHEY and CDR2 SVGAGI. The CDR3 DNA is TGTGCCAGCAGTTACTCCCGGGACAGATCCTACGAGCAGTACTTC. It translates to CASSYSRDRSYEQYF.

This rearrangement joins TRBV10-3 to TRBJ1-4; weak D call: TRBD1 (6 bases). The ends were cut back, 6 bases at V and 8 bases at J, with 16 bases in the middle. Germline values: CDR1 ENHRY, CDR2 SYGVKD. The CDR3 runs to 14 residues. The CDR3 region has the DNA TGTGCCATCAGGACAGGAGCCGAGGGGGAAAAACTGTTTTTT. Residues: CAIRTGAEGEKLFF.

This rearrangement joins TRBV28 to TRBJ1-1; no definite D call. CDR3 length: 12 amino acids. Germline values: CDR1 MDHEN, CDR2 SYDVKM. Between the trimmed V and J ends, which lost 8 bases and 6 bases, there was a span of 13 bases. The CDR3, as DNA: TGTGCCAGCCTCAGAGCACAATCTGAAGCTTTCTTT. Translation gives CASLRAQSEAFF.

This sequence joins TRBV7-8 and TRBJ1-4, with D hard to call. This CDR3 region has 18 residues. CDR1 and CDR2 from the germline V gene are SGHVS and FQNEAQ. The V end was cut by 0 bases, the J end by 8 bases, with 22 bases between. CDR3 DNA: TGTGCCAGCAGCTTAGCGTCCTTTGAAACCCTAGAGGGAGAAAAACTGTTTTTT. Its translation: CASSLASFETLEGEKLFF.

The CDR3 spells CATDSRDQETQYF. The CDR3 DNA reads TGTGCCACCGACTCCCGGGACCAAGAGACCCAGTACTTC. The rearrangement joins TRBV13 to TRBJ2-5; no firm D call. The germline V gene has CDR1 PRHDT and CDR2 FYEKMQ (reference sequence). The CDR3 loop spans 13 amino acids. V dropped 10 bases and J dropped 0 bases, with 12 bases sitting between them.